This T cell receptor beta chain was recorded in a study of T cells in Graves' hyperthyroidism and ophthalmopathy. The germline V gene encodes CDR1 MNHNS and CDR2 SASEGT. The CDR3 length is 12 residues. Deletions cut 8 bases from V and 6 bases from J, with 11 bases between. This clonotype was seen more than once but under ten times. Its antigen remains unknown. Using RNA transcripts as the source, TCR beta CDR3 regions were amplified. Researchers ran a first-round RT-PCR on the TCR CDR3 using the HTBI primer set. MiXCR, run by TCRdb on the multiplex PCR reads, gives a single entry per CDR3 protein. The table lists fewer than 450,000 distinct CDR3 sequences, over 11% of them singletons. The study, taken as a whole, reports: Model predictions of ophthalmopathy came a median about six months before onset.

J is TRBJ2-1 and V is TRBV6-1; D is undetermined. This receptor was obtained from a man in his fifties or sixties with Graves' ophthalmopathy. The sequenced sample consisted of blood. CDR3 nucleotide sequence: TGTGCCAGCGCGAGAGTTCCCAATGAGCAGTTCTTC. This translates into CASARVPNEQFF.